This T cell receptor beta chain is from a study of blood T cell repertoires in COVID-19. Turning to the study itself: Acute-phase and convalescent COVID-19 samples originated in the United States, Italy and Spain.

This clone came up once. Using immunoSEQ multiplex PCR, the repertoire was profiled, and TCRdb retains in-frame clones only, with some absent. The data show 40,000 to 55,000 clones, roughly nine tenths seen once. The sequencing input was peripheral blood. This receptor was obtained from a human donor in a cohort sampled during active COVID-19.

The CDR3: CASSLPGGGPETQYF. The CDR3 DNA is TGTGCCAGCAGCCTCCCGGGGGGGGGCCCAGAGACCCAGTACTTC. V and J are TRBV5-4 and TRBJ2-5; 8 nucleotides line up with TRBD2. The CDR3 loop spans 15 amino acids. The germline V gene encodes CDR1 SGHNT and CDR2 YYREEE (reference sequence). V shed 4 bases and J 4 bases; nucleotides not matched to a gene: 9.